This T cell receptor beta chain was found in a study of Ad26.COV2.S vaccination and SARS-CoV-2 variants. The V gene lost 0 bases and the J gene lost 3 bases, with 12 bases spanning the gap. This CDR3 is 15 amino acids long. Germline CDR1 reads MGHRA; CDR2 reads YSYEKL. Treatment of the sample: around 19 received Ad26.COV2.S at low or high dose, single or two shots; several received placebo; per-sample allocation not given. Day 63 after the first vaccine or placebo injection was the time point for sampling. This clone was seen more than once but under ten times. Its matching antigen is unknown. Study results and caveats: Overall T cell responses may have been underestimated by the analyses of TCR breadth and depth. Vaccine recipients showed a spike-specific TCR breadth that was higher than in placebo recipients.

Sequencing was performed with immunoSEQ multiplex PCR; in TCRdb, only in-frame clones are kept and a portion is missing. The table lists roughly 500,000 clones, roughly nine tenths of them singletons. V gene TRBV4-1 combines with J gene TRBJ2-7; D remains ambiguous. This sample comprised peripheral blood, obtained in a trial of Ad26.COV2.S vaccine versus placebo. The TCR comes from a person aged 18 to 65 who received the Ad26.COV2.S COVID-19 vaccine or a placebo. The CDR3 DNA follows: TGCGCCAGCAGCCAAGATCGGCAGGTCCACTACGAGCAGTACTTC. Protein sequence: CASSQDRQVHYEQYF.